Each of the 3 T cell receptor beta chains below was sequenced from the same sample in a study of blood T cell repertoires in COVID-19. The repertoire was sequenced with immunoSEQ multiplex PCR; TCRdb's copy has only in-frame clones and lacks some. This repertoire shows roughly 67,000 clones, approximately 85% found once; its top ten account for 20% to 25%. The sequenced material came from peripheral blood. The receptors stem from a man in his forties or fifties with acute or convalescent COVID-19.

The CDR3 region has the DNA TGCAGCGTTGCGGGACAGAACTATGGCTACACCTTC. Translated: CSVAGQNYGYTF. V gene TRBV29-1 combines with J gene TRBJ1-2, with TRBD1 identical over 7 bases. The CDR3 contains 12 residues. Germline trimming cut 4 bases from V and 2 bases from J; bases unmatched to any gene: 1. Per the germline V gene, CDR1 is SQVTM and CDR2 is ANQGSEA. The full variable domain, completed using reference TRBV29-1 and TRBJ1-2, is SAVISQKPSRDICQRGTSLTIQCQVDSQVTMMFWYRQQPGQSLTLIATANQGSEATYESGFVIDKFPISRPNLTFSTLTVSNMSPEDSSIYLCSVAGQNYGYTFGSGTRLTVV.

V is TRBV6-5 and J is TRBJ2-1; the D gene is possibly TRBD1 (6 bases). Deletions cut 6 bases from V and 8 bases from J, with 14 bases between. This CDR3 contains 13 residues. Germline CDR1 reads MNHEY; CDR2 reads SVGAGI. CDR3 region: CASRLGGRDEQFF. CDR3 nucleotide sequence: TGTGCCAGCAGATTAGGGGGTCGGGATGAGCAGTTCTTC.

The gene calls are TRBV24-1 and TRBJ1-1; 8 bases are shared with TRBD1. The V and J ends lost 7 bases and 1 base, in that order; junction bases with no gene match: 10. Per the germline V gene, CDR1 is KGHDR and CDR2 is SFDVKD. CDR3 length: 16 amino acids. The CDR3 DNA follows: TGTGCCACCAGGAATAATCGACAGGGGCAGAACACTGAAGCTTTCTTT. Its translation is CATRNNRQGQNTEAFF.